The rows below give T cell receptor beta chains drawn from one sample of a study of technical replicates of blood from a few donors. Profiled with immunoSEQ multiplex PCR; TCRdb holds only in-frame clones, not every one. The data contain 50,000 or so clones, 92% of them singletons. Specimen: PBMCs. These receptor sequences come from a human donor in good health. Some clones in this sample may be carry-over from other donors' samples. The conserved cysteine and the conserved F or W are not part of the CDR3 here.

>TRBV6-1|TRBJ1-2
ASRIIGTDNGYT
>TRBV6-5|TRBJ2-7
ASTSAGYEQY
>TRBV5-1|TRBJ1-3
AKVDSSRGNTIY
>TRBV10-2|TRBJ1-6
ASRTRGSYNSPLH
>TRBV19|TRBJ2-1
ASSAGTSPYNEQF
>TRBV18|TRBJ2-7
ASSSGQKYEQY
>TRBV4-3|TRBJ1-1
ASSQDRGNTEAF
>TRBV6-6|TRBJ2-7
ASSLNYEQY
>TRBV14|TRBJ2-3
ASSQWSGNTDTQY
>TRBV7-6|TRBJ2-1
ASSLGAFNEQF
>TRBV28|TRBJ1-5
ASTSPGTGNQPQH
>TRBV20-1|TRBJ2-1
SARGGVEQF
>TRBV19|TRBJ2-2
ASSGSGQITGELF
>TRBV29-1|TRBJ2-5
SVESGTGQTQY
>TRBV7-2|TRBJ2-3
ASSLLGLAGVTDTQY
>TRBV6-1|TRBJ1-5
ASSTRQGADQPQH
>TRBV5-1|TRBJ2-3
ASSLAGTDTQY
>TRBV9|TRBJ1-2
ASSETGEFYGYT
>TRBV6-5|TRBJ2-2
ASSPQGTGELF
>TRBV5-1|TRBJ2-2
ASSLGTSAGELF
>TRBV4-3|TRBJ1-5
ASSRGHLSNQPQH
>TRBV7-2|TRBJ1-1
ASSARQRNTEAF